This is a list of T cell receptor beta chains from one sample in a study of blood T cells in healthy people across ages. A single record per CDR3 protein comes from TCRdb applying MiXCR to the 5' RACE reads. The sample records some 640,000 distinct CDR3 sequences, about 28% being singletons. The source material was blood. These receptors originate from a woman aged 80 or older in good health. The CDR3 runs from the conserved cysteine through the conserved F or W. Fields, in order: clone size, J gene, D gene, V gene, CDR3 protein, CDR3 DNA. A D gene is named only where the DNA matches it firmly. The size entry is marked missing in some rows and otherwise reads once, few, many or a size class.

many TRBJ2-3 TRBD2 TRBV7-2 CASSDLAGGRADTQYF TGTGCCAGCAGCGACCTAGCGGGGGGACGCGCAGATACGCAGTATTTT
few TRBJ2-5 TRBD2 TRBV7-2 CASSSPGLAGGRYNEQYF TGTGCCAGCAGCTCGCCCGGTCTAGCGGGGGGGAGATACAATGAGCAGTACTTC
. TRBJ2-3 . TRBV6-1 CANSERDTQYF TGTGCCAACAGTGAAAGGGATACGCAGTATTTT
. TRBJ1-2 TRBD1 TRBV25-1 CASSATTGYGHTF TGTGCCAGCAGTGCGACGACAGGGTATGGCCACACCTTC
many TRBJ1-4 . TRBV20-1 CSATRRGGADEKLFF TGCAGTGCCACCCGACGGGGGGGCGCGGATGAAAAACTGTTTTTT
many TRBJ1-2 . TRBV5-1 CASSLEDSQFYGYTF TGCGCCAGCAGCTTGGAGGATTCGCAGTTCTATGGCTACACCTTC
few TRBJ2-7 TRBD2 TRBV12-3/TRBV12-4 CASRGTSGGRTYEQYF TGTGCCAGCAGGGGGACTAGCGGGGGCCGCACCTACGAGCAGTACTTC
few TRBJ1-1 . TRBV6-1 CASIDIYAFF TGTGCCAGCATTGATATCTACGCTTTCTTT
once TRBJ2-5 . TRBV7-8 CASSSPRVAVWGETQYF TGTGCCAGCAGCTCGCCGCGCGTGGCGGTATGGGGTGAGACCCAGTACTTC
. TRBJ1-1 TRBD1 TRBV20-1 CSASWDREGAFF TGCAGTGCTAGTTGGGACAGGGAGGGAGCTTTCTTT
many TRBJ2-7 . TRBV20-1 CSAVDLSYEQYF TGCAGTGCCGTTGATCTCTCCTACGAGCAGTACTTC
many TRBJ1-2 . TRBV6-2/TRBV6-3 CASIFSETVANYGYTF TGTGCCAGCATTTTCTCGGAGACGGTAGCTAACTATGGCTACACCTTC
. TRBJ1-4 TRBD1 TRBV11-2 CASSLRDRGWKLFF TGTGCCAGCAGCTTACGGGACAGGGGGTGGAAGCTGTTTTTT
many TRBJ2-7 . TRBV11-2 CASSHSWEQYF TGTGCCAGCAGTCATAGTTGGGAGCAGTACTTC
few TRBJ1-4 . TRBV27 CASSIDRSEKLFF TGTGCCAGCAGTATCGACAGGTCAGAAAAACTGTTTTTT
many TRBJ2-1 . TRBV7-2 CASSMAGTRSYNEQFF TGTGCCAGCAGCATGGCCGGGACTCGATCCTACAATGAGCAGTTCTTC
. TRBJ1-1 TRBD1 TRBV10-3 CAIRGLTGGNTEAFF TGTGCCATCAGGGGACTCACAGGGGGGAACACTGAAGCTTTCTTT
. TRBJ1-1 . TRBV7-2 CASSSRWGDTEAFF TGTGCCAGCAGCTCGCGATGGGGTGACACTGAAGCTTTCTTT